A selection of T cell receptor beta chains follows, all from one sample in a study of blood T cell repertoires in COVID-19. The data were produced by immunoSEQ multiplex PCR, yet TCRdb's version contains in-frame clones alone and is incomplete. Among over 250,000 clones listed, about 89% were seen once. The sample comprised PBMCs or T cells enriched from blood (not recorded which). These receptors were collected from a woman between 25 and 40 years old who had recovered from COVID-19. Each CDR3 is given with its conserved first and last residue. The D gene is left open where the match is weak. For some rows the clone size is stated as once, few or many, or as a class when expanded; others skip it.

j_gene	v_gene	abundance	d_gene	CDR3nt	CDR3aa
TRBJ2-1	TRBV12-3/TRBV12-4	once	TRBD2	TGTGCCAGCAGTCGGGGGGCCTACAATGAGCAGTTCTTC	CASSRGAYNEQFF
TRBJ2-7	TRBV7-6	.	.	TGTGCCAGCAGCCCTCACCTGGCCGTGGGGGCGGAGTACTTC	CASSPHLAVGAEYF
TRBJ2-7	TRBV6-5	.	.	TGTGCCAGCACAGGAGGAGACTCCTACGAGCAGTACTTC	CASTGGDSYEQYF
TRBJ2-1	TRBV9	once	TRBD1	TGTGCCAGCAGCACCATGAGGGGGCCCGCCTACAATGAGCAGTTCTTC	CASSTMRGPAYNEQFF
TRBJ2-2	TRBV5-1	.	TRBD2	TGCGCCAGCAGCCAGCGGGGGGGCCTGGCCGGGGAGCTGTTTTTT	CASSQRGGLAGELFF
TRBJ2-5	TRBV13	once	TRBD2	TGTGCCAGCAGCTATAGCGGGGGGAGGATAGAGACCCAGTACTTC	CASSYSGGRIETQYF
TRBJ1-2	TRBV5-6	.	.	TGTGCCAGCAGCTTGGTCGAGGACTACACCTTC	CASSLVEDYTF
TRBJ1-1	TRBV5-8	.	.	TGTGCCAGCAGCCTCCAGGGGTACACTGAAGCTTTCTTT	CASSLQGYTEAFF
TRBJ2-5	TRBV7-2	.	.	TGTGCCAGCAGCTTAGCGGGGGGGGCTGGAGAGACCCAGTACTTC	CASSLAGGAGETQYF
TRBJ1-6	TRBV11-2	.	.	TGTGCCAGCAGCTCGCCTCGGGCAGGGCGGGGTTCACCCCTCCACTTT	CASSSPRAGRGSPLHF
TRBJ1-1	TRBV18	.	.	TGTGCCAGCTCATATAAGAACACTGAAGCTTTCTTT	CASSYKNTEAFF
TRBJ2-7	TRBV18	.	.	TGTGCCAGCTCCCTTGGCACAGGCCCTTTTGACGAGCAGTACTTC	CASSLGTGPFDEQYF
TRBJ2-7	TRBV9	.	TRBD2	TGTGCCAGCAGCTCTATGACTAGCGGGGGGGAGCAGTACTTC	CASSSMTSGGEQYF
TRBJ2-7	TRBV28	.	.	TGTGCCACCCGAATATCATCAACAGGGTTTCGACACGAGCAGTACTTC	CATRISSTGFRHEQYF
TRBJ2-2	TRBV29-1	.	.	TGCAGCGTTGAACCCTCTAGTGCCGGGGAGCTGTTTTTT	CSVEPSSAGELFF
TRBJ1-1	TRBV13	.	.	TGTGCCAGCCGTTCCGGGGGGACTGAAGCTTTCTTT	CASRSGGTEAFF
TRBJ2-1	TRBV19	.	TRBD1	TGTGCCAGTAGTACGGATCCGGGACAGGGAACGGATGAGCAGTTCTTC	CASSTDPGQGTDEQFF
TRBJ1-5	TRBV18	once	.	TGTGCCAGCTCACGAGGACAGCAAAATCAGCCCCAGCATTTT	CASSRGQQNQPQHF
TRBJ1-2	TRBV3-1/TRBV3-2	.	.	TGTGCCAGCAGCCAAGGGATAGCTCTCTATGGCTACACCTTC	CASSQGIALYGYTF
TRBJ1-6	TRBV5-1	few	.	TGCGCCAGCAGCTTGGTGGAGGGTAATTCACCCCTCCACTTT	CASSLVEGNSPLHF
TRBJ2-7	TRBV7-3	.	TRBD1	TGTGCCAGCAGCTTGGGACAGGGTTTCTACGAGCAGTACTTC	CASSLGQGFYEQYF
TRBJ1-3	TRBV5-6	.	.	TGTGCCAGCAGCTTGGGGACTAACACCATATATTTT	CASSLGTNTIYF
TRBJ2-7	TRBV28	.	.	TGTGCCAGCAGTTTCAACGAGCAGTACTTC	CASSFNEQYF
TRBJ2-3	TRBV5-1	.	.	TGCGCCAGCAGCTTGGCCTACCCGGGACTAGATACGCAGTATTTT	CASSLAYPGLDTQYF
TRBJ2-7	TRBV28	few	.	TGTGCCAGCAGTTTCGTACAGGGCCCCTCCTACGAGCAGTACTTC	CASSFVQGPSYEQYF
TRBJ1-2	TRBV5-1	once	TRBD1	TGCGCCAGCAGCTTGGGACAGGGGGTAGGCTACACCTTC	CASSLGQGVGYTF
TRBJ2-5	TRBV18	.	.	TGTGCCAGCTCACCAATGTTATCGAGACAAGAGACCCAGTACTTC	CASSPMLSRQETQYF
TRBJ1-2	TRBV2	.	.	TGTGCCAGCAGGGTACAGGGAAGAGCTAACTATGGCTACACCTTC	CASRVQGRANYGYTF
TRBJ2-5	TRBV19	.	.	TGTGCCAGTAGTCCCGAGAAGGGGGAGGAGACCCAGTACTTC	CASSPEKGEETQYF
TRBJ2-3	TRBV7-2	.	TRBD2	TGTGCCAGCAGCTTAGGCGAGACTAGCGGGGGGGTTACAGATACGCAGTATTTT	CASSLGETSGGVTDTQYF
TRBJ2-2	TRBV7-2	.	TRBD2	TGTGCCAGCAGCCCCTCGCGGGGACTAGCGGTCTCCGGGGAGCTGTTTTTT	CASSPSRGLAVSGELFF
TRBJ2-5	TRBV28	.	.	TGTGCCAGCAGTTTATCCCTGGCCCAGGGGGAGACCCAGTACTTC	CASSLSLAQGETQYF
TRBJ1-3	TRBV10-2	.	.	TGCGCCAGCAGTGGGGCATGGGGAAACACCATATATTTT	CASSGAWGNTIYF
TRBJ1-5	TRBV6-2/TRBV6-3	.	TRBD1	TGTGCCAGCAGTTACTCCCCGGCGGGACAGAAACTCTATAGCAATCAGCCCCAGCATTTT	CASSYSPAGQKLYSNQPQHF
TRBJ1-2	TRBV28	once	.	TGTGCCAGCAAGACTGACAGTTACAATGGCTACACCTTC	CASKTDSYNGYTF
TRBJ2-5	TRBV7-2	.	TRBD1	TGTGCCAGCAGCGAACAGGGGGTTCAAGAGACCCAGTACTTC	CASSEQGVQETQYF
TRBJ1-2	TRBV5-6	.	TRBD1	TGTGCCAGCAGCTTGGGGACAGGGGAGTTGGGCTACACCTTC	CASSLGTGELGYTF
TRBJ1-6	TRBV3-1/TRBV3-2	few	.	TGTGCCAGCAGCCAAGGCAGGGTCCTGCGTAATTCACCCCTCCACTTT	CASSQGRVLRNSPLHF
TRBJ2-1	TRBV4-3	many	TRBD2	TGCGCCAGCAGCAAGGGACTAGCGGATCCAAATGAGCAGTTCTTC	CASSKGLADPNEQFF
TRBJ2-1	TRBV19	.	.	TGTGCCAGTAGTAGCGGACAGCCTCTCTCCTACAATGAGCAGTTCTTC	CASSSGQPLSYNEQFF
TRBJ1-4	TRBV5-1	.	.	TGCGCCAGCAGGAATACACCCCCCAATGAAAAACTGTTTTTT	CASRNTPPNEKLFF
TRBJ1-5	TRBV19	.	TRBD1	TGTGCCAGTACCGAACAGGGGGCGGGCAATCAGCCCCAGCATTTT	CASTEQGAGNQPQHF
TRBJ2-1	TRBV29-1	.	TRBD1	TGCAGCGTTGGACAGGGGAATGAGCAGTTCTTC	CSVGQGNEQFF
TRBJ1-5	TRBV5-1	.	TRBD1	TGCGCCAGCAGCCCCGGGACAGGGGTTGGGCAGCCCCAGCATTTT	CASSPGTGVGQPQHF
TRBJ2-7	TRBV5-4	.	TRBD1	TGTGCCAGCAGCCACCCCGGGACAGGGAACTCTTACGAGCAGTACTTC	CASSHPGTGNSYEQYF
TRBJ1-1	TRBV5-4	.	TRBD1	TGTGCCAGCAGGAGGACAGGGAACACTGAAGCTTTCTTT	CASRRTGNTEAFF
TRBJ1-1	TRBV11-3	.	.	TGTGCCAGCGGCCTCGGGGGCACTGAAGCTTTCTTT	CASGLGGTEAFF
TRBJ1-3	TRBV7-9	few	.	TGTGCCAGCAGCTACGACGGACAGTGGGGCTCTGGAAACACCATATATTTT	CASSYDGQWGSGNTIYF
TRBJ1-5	TRBV4-1	.	TRBD1	TGCGCCAGCGGGGACAGGGGTAATCAGCCCCAGCATTTT	CASGDRGNQPQHF
TRBJ2-2	TRBV19	.	.	TGTGCCACCCCGGACTCTATGAACACCGGGGAGCTGTTTTTT	CATPDSMNTGELFF
TRBJ2-5	TRBV11-2	.	.	TGTGCCAGCAGCTTAGCCGGCGGAGAGACCCAGTACTTC	CASSLAGGETQYF